The present entry profiles one TCR beta chain with its context. Its antigen remains unknown. Time point defined: persistent/refractory GD, antithyroid drugs over 5 years with positive TRAb. PBMCs provided the RNA from which the TCR library was made. Arm-PCR of CDR3 regions and iRepertoire HTBI primers were used to build TCR beta libraries. TCRdb fed the multiplex PCR reads into MiXCR, producing one record per CDR3 protein. The sample includes fewer than 600,000 distinct CDR3 sequences, under 25% of them seen just once. Trimming left V 0 bases short and J 9 bases short, with 12 bases between. This CDR3 is built from 14 residues. The germline V gene has CDR1 LGHNA and CDR2 YSLEER. The data originate from a study of regulatory T cells in long-lasting Graves disease. For the study at large: With positive TSH receptor antibodies and over 5 years of antithyroid drugs, Graves' disease was considered persistent.

Study-level points and caveats: Persistent cases of Graves' showed reduced TCR diversity relative to newly diagnosed patients.

Sequenced here: peripheral blood mononuclear cells (PBMCs), sampled when the disease was refractory, from a patient treated with antithyroid drugs. The chain has TRBV4-3 and TRBJ1-5; D is uncertain. This TCR came from a female donor with Graves disease. CDR3 coding DNA: TGCGCCAGCAGCCAAGATCTTTATTGGGGGCCCCAGCATTTT. Protein sequence: CASSQDLYWGPQHF.